One sample yielded the 10 T cell receptor beta chains listed below, sequenced in a study of cytomegalovirus exposure and HLA in healthy donors. The PCR ran on 60 Vbeta and 13 Jbeta primers. The table came from immunoSEQ multiplex PCR; TCRdb's copy has only in-frame clones and leaves some out. The table includes about 98,000 clones, approximately 80% detected once. The specimen sequenced was PBMCs. The receptors come from a man aged 60 to 69 in good health and CMV-seropositive.

This sequence joins TRBV5-1 and TRBJ1-5; 9 bases are a match to TRBD1. The germline V gene has CDR1 SGHRS and CDR2 YFSETQ. CDR3 size: 14 residues. The V segment lost 4 bases and the J segment 7 bases; nucleotides outside the gene matches: 6. The chain's CDR3 is CASSLDRGGQPQHF. CDR3 sequence (DNA): TGCGCCAGCAGCCTCGACAGGGGGGGACAGCCCCAGCATTTT.

V gene TRBV5-6 combines with J gene TRBJ1-1; 8 nucleotides match TRBD1. The CDR3 covers 15 residues. Germline assignment: CDR1 SGHDT and CDR2 YYEEEE. The V gene end was trimmed by 3 bases and the J gene end by 3 bases; junction bases not matched to a gene: 7. The CDR3, as DNA: TGTGCCAGCAGCTCGTTGGACAGGGAAGACACTGAAGCTTTCTTT. This encodes CASSSLDREDTEAFF. The full variable domain, its missing parts supplied by reference TRBV5-6 and TRBJ1-1, is DAGVTQSPTHLIKTRGQQVTLRCSPKSGHDTVSWYQQALGQGPQFIFQYYEEEERQRGNFPDRFSGHQFPNYSSELNVNALLLGDSALYLCASSSLDREDTEAFFGQGTRLTVV.

The sample holds a few counts of this clone. The chain is built from TRBV5-1 and TRBJ1-1; TRBD1 matches at 8 bases. J was trimmed by 2 bases and V by 4 bases; bases with no gene match: 10. Germline CDR1 is SGHRS and CDR2 is YFSETQ. There are 16 residues in the CDR3. Here the CDR3 reads CASSPTGTGDNTEAFF. For the CDR3, the DNA is TGCGCCAGCAGCCCAACCGGGACAGGCGATAACACTGAAGCTTTCTTT.

V is TRBV14 and J is TRBJ2-7; 9 bases align to TRBD2. Per germline, CDR1 SGHDN and CDR2 FVKESK. The CDR3 covers 15 residues. With V trimmed by 1 base and J by 7 bases, 8 bases remained unmatched. CDR3 DNA: TGTGCCAGCAGCCAAGGGGAGGCGGGGGGGCGAGAGCAGTACTTC. Its protein is CASSQGEAGGREQYF.

J is TRBJ2-3 and V is TRBV9; 13 bases map to TRBD2. J was trimmed by 0 bases and V by 4 bases; bases with no gene match: 8. The CDR3 spans 18 residues. The germline gives CDR1 SGDLS, CDR2 YYNGEE. In nucleotides, the CDR3 is TGTGCCAGCAGCCCGCGGACTAGCGGGAGCCTAAGCACAGATACGCAGTATTTT. As protein: CASSPRTSGSLSTDTQYF.

J is TRBJ1-2 and V is TRBV11-2, with 7 bases matching TRBD1. This CDR3 contains 15 residues. Germline V gene sequence: CDR1 SGHAT, CDR2 FQNNGV. The V segment lost 5 bases and the J segment 0 bases; nucleotides outside the gene matches: 6. This CDR3 reads CASSQQGVTNYGYTF. The CDR3, as DNA: TGTGCCAGCAGCCAGCAGGGGGTGACTAACTATGGCTACACCTTC.

This rearrangement joins TRBV29-1 to TRBJ2-3, with TRBD2 matching over 9 bases. Germline V gives CDR1 SQVTM, CDR2 ANQGSEA. CDR3 length: 17 amino acids. V lost 2 bases and J lost 6; bases outside the gene matches: 15. CDR3 residues: CSVENQRGAPTRDTQYF. The CDR3 region has the DNA TGCAGCGTTGAAAACCAGCGGGGGGCCCCCACCCGGGATACGCAGTATTTT.

For this clone: The same CDR3 arises from other DNA sequences in this sample as well. The chain joins TRBV7-6 to TRBJ1-2, with 8 bases that match TRBD1. Germline lookup yields CDR1 SGHVS and CDR2 FNYEAQ. CDR3 length: 15 residues. J gave up 4 bases and V 5 bases, and 9 bases lay outside the gene matches. Written as DNA, the CDR3 is TGTGCCAGCAGCCGGGGGACAGGAGGTACCTATGGCTACACCTTC. Translating gives CASSRGTGGTYGYTF.

This clone turned up a few times. V gene TRBV9 combines with J gene TRBJ2-2; the D gene is possibly TRBD1 (6 bases). Germline lookup yields CDR1 SGDLS and CDR2 YYNGEE. The CDR3 is 14 amino acids. V lost 6 bases and J lost 1, with 10 bases in between. CDR3 sequence reads: CASKGEKNTGELFF. Written as DNA, the CDR3 is TGTGCCAGCAAGGGGGAAAAGAACACCGGGGAGCTGTTTTTT.

The V gene is TRBV28, the J gene TRBJ1-5; D gene ambiguous. V lost 5 bases to trimming and J lost 6 bases, with 11 bases between them. Germline CDR1 and CDR2: MDHEN and SYDVKM. The length of the CDR3 is 13 residues. In nucleotides, the CDR3 is TGTGCCAGCAGTCCCCCCAATAGTCAGCCCCAGCATTTT. As protein: CASSPPNSQPQHF.